This T cell receptor (beta chain) derives from a study of patients with pleural tuberculosis. The CDR3 covers 14 residues. V lost 6 bases and J lost 8, with 16 bases in between. Germline V gives CDR1 SNHLY, CDR2 FYNNEI. Via MiXCR, TCRdb re-called the reads, giving one row per CDR3 protein. The sample includes 29,000 or so distinct CDR3 sequences, under 20% of them seen just once. The material sequenced was peripheral blood. The chain uses TRBV2 and TRBJ2-2, with D hard to call. The source of this sequence is a human donor with pleural tuberculosis. In DNA form, the CDR3 reads TGTGCCAGCAGGGAGTCCAGGCCCGGGGGGGAGCTGTTTTTT. This gives the protein CASRESRPGGELFF.